This TCR beta chain comes out of a study of shared clonotypes between healthy human individuals. The run depth of the assay was deep. Method: immunoSEQ multiplex PCR; TCRdb's copy keeps in-frame clones and lacks some. The sample carries about 2 million clones, just under 95% recorded once. Trimming cost V 5 bases and J 0 bases, with 17 bases left between them. CDR1 is MNHNY, CDR2 SVGAGI, per germline (reference sequence). The CDR3 contains 16 residues. Comments on this clone: Its antigen is still unknown.

Naive CD8 cells were CD45RO-negative, positively selected for CCR7, excluding terminally differentiated effector memory CD45RA+ cells. Recent acute infections and vaccinations were absent in the healthy HIV-negative adult donors. Points from the study as a whole: When compared with the clonotypes that were shared by all four sorted-subset donors, the non-shared clonotypes turned out to have lower generation probabilities.

The chain employs TRBV6-6 and TRBJ2-7; weak D call: TRBD2 (5 bases). Material: naive CD8+ T cells sorted from blood. The sequence came from a man aged 18-30 years in good health. The CDR3 coding sequence is TGTGCCAGCAGTCCGCAAATAAGCGGCCCCTCCTACGAGCAGTACTTC. This gives the protein CASSPQISGPSYEQYF.